Below are 14 T cell receptor beta chains sequenced from a single sample in a study of T-cell memory formation after mild COVID-19. TCRdb reanalysed the 5' RACE reads using MiXCR and keeps one entry per CDR3 protein. The table has about 100,000 distinct CDR3 sequences, around 10% seen once. Specimen: PBMCs or a T cell subset sorted from them (not recorded which). The receptors stem from a man in his late teens or twenties who had mild COVID-19 (a few samples of this study predate the infection). Cell type and time point are not known.

This clonotype showed up just a few times. The chain couples TRBV5-6 to TRBJ2-1; D remains ambiguous. The CDR3 is made up of 13 amino acids. Per the germline V gene, CDR1 is SGHDT and CDR2 is YYEEEE. With 2 bases removed from V and 4 bases from J, the gap between germline ends came to 7 bases. CDR3 amino acids: CASSFLQYNEQFF. The CDR3 DNA is TGTGCCAGCAGCTTTTTGCAGTACAATGAGCAGTTCTTC.

The rearrangement joins TRBV12-3 or TRBV12-4 to TRBJ2-1, with a tentative D call TRBD1 (6 bases). The CDR3 covers 15 residues. V lost 4 bases and J lost 0, with 10 bases in between. This CDR3 is CASSYRGSSYNEQFF. The CDR3 nucleotides are TGTGCCAGCAGTTATAGGGGGAGCTCCTACAATGAGCAGTTCTTC.

This clonotype turned up a few times. The rearrangement uses TRBV6-6 and TRBJ2-1; no firm D call. The CDR3 consists of 17 residues. CDR1 is MNHNY and CDR2 is SVGAGI in the germline V gene (reference sequence). Trimming left V 0 bases short and J 5 bases short, with 17 bases between. As DNA, the CDR3 is TGTGCCAGCAGTTACTCCCGGACGGAGCATATCAACAATGAGCAGTTCTTC. It is translated as CASSYSRTEHINNEQFF.

This rearrangement joins TRBV19 to TRBJ1-6; weak D call: TRBD1 (6 bases). CDR3 size: 14 residues. Germline lookup yields CDR1 LNHDA and CDR2 SQIVND (reference sequence). V gave up 5 bases and J gave up 4 bases, with 9 bases separating them. This chain's CDR3 is CASSGQLYNSPLHF. The CDR3 nucleotides are TGTGCCAGTAGTGGACAGCTATATAATTCACCCCTCCACTTT.

The rearrangement links TRBV27 to TRBJ2-1; D gene ambiguous. Trimming removed 6 bases from V and 2 bases from J, with 5 bases in between. Germline V gene lookup returns CDR1 MNHEY and CDR2 SMNVEV (reference sequence). The CDR3 has 12 amino acids. CDR3 region: CASRTPYNEQFF. As DNA, the CDR3 is TGTGCCAGCAGGACCCCCTACAATGAGCAGTTCTTC.

There are many counts of this clonotype. The rearrangement joins TRBV20-1 to TRBJ2-4; possibly TRBD2 for D (6 bases). Germline CDR1 reads DFQATT; CDR2 reads SNEGSKA (reference sequence). The CDR3 spans 15 residues. Trimming cost V 2 bases and J 3 bases, with 14 bases left between them. CDR3 sequence: CSARIGGEDKNIQYF. CDR3 coding DNA: TGCAGTGCTAGAATCGGCGGGGAAGACAAAAACATTCAGTACTTC.

The CDR3 here is CASSLRQLESPLHF. CDR3 bases: TGTGCCAGCAGTTTGCGGCAGCTAGAATCACCCCTCCACTTT. The V call is TRBV28, the J call TRBJ1-6; D unresolved. V dropped 3 bases and J dropped 10 bases, with 13 bases sitting between them. There are 14 residues in the CDR3. Germline V CDR1 and CDR2: MDHEN, SYDVKM. Variable domain in full (rest from reference TRBV28 and TRBJ1-6): DVKVTQSSRYLVKRTGEKVFLECVQDMDHENMFWYRQDPGLGLRLIYFSYDVKMKEKGDIPEGYSVSREKKERFSLILESASTNQTSMYLCASSLRQLESPLHFGNGTRLTVT.

This clonotype appeared a few times. This chain uses TRBV5-1 with TRBJ2-2; D gene unclear. V lost 1 base and J lost 4, with 8 bases in between. The CDR3 runs to 14 residues. Germline V gene lookup returns CDR1 SGHRS and CDR2 YFSETQ. The CDR3 bases are TGCGCCAGCAGCTTGCTCGACTCCACCGGGGAGCTGTTTTTT. This sequence encodes CASSLLDSTGELFF.

This clonotype has at least ten counts. This chain links TRBV6-5 with TRBJ2-1, with D possibly TRBD1 on 6 matching bases. CDR3 length: 13 residues. Deletions cut 5 bases from V and 8 bases from J, with 13 bases between. In germline, CDR1 is MNHEY, CDR2 SVGAGI. Here the CDR3 reads CASSMGRGDEQFF. The DNA for the CDR3 is TGTGCCAGCAGTATGGGCAGGGGAGATGAGCAGTTCTTC.

This clonotype was counted a few times. CDR3 in amino acids: CASSLGTGKQKLFF. CDR3 nucleotide sequence: TGTGCCAGCAGCCTCGGGACAGGGAAGCAAAAACTGTTTTTT. V and J are TRBV3-1 and TRBJ1-4, with 9 bases aligning to TRBD1. The trim removed 4 bases at V and 9 bases at J, leaving 6 bases unmatched. The germline V gene encodes CDR1 LGHDT and CDR2 YNNKEL (reference sequence). The CDR3 covers 14 residues.

The table lists this clonotype with a few counts. The J gene is TRBJ2-5, the V gene TRBV4-1, with a tentative D call TRBD1 (5 bases). Germline assignment: CDR1 MGHRA and CDR2 YSYEKL. This CDR3 comprises 14 residues. The V end lost 2 bases, the J end lost 10 bases, and 17 bases lay between the germline ends. CDR3: CASSQMGQAGNQYF. As DNA, the CDR3 is TGCGCCAGCAGCCAAATGGGGCAGGCAGGGAACCAGTACTTC.

The chain has TRBV5-1 and TRBJ1-4; no clear D gene. CDR1 and CDR2 from the germline V gene are SGHRS and YFSETQ. The CDR3 consists of 14 residues. V lost 4 bases to trimming and J lost 8 bases, with 15 bases between them. CDR3 sequence (DNA): TGCGCCAGCAGCCCCCCGGGGTTTGCGGAAAAACTGTTTTTT. Translating gives CASSPPGFAEKLFF.

The table lists this clonotype with many counts. J is TRBJ2-4 and V is TRBV7-9; no reliable D call. V lost 1 base and J 2 bases, leaving 12 bases between the germline ends. This CDR3 spans 16 amino acids. Looked up from germline, CDR1 is SEHNR and CDR2 is FQNEAQ (reference sequence). The DNA for the CDR3 is TGTGCCAGCAGCTTAGATTATGGGGTCTCCAAAAACATTCAGTACTTC. This codes for CASSLDYGVSKNIQYF.

This clonotype was found a few times. The chain has TRBV4-3 and TRBJ2-1; maybe TRBD2 (5 bases). The CDR3 is 13 residues long. Trimming removed 0 bases at V and 7 bases at J, with 7 bases between. Germline V gives CDR1 LGHNA, CDR2 YSLEER. CDR3 sequence reads: CASSQERVNEQFF. For the CDR3, the DNA is TGCGCCAGCAGCCAAGAGAGGGTTAATGAGCAGTTCTTC.